This TCR beta chain was sequenced for a study of T cell repertoires in cytomegalovirus infection. Overall study context: From public TCR beta signatures came an indication of both CMV infection and matching HLA type.

To note about this clonotype: The target antigen is unknown.

Using its own MiXCR run on the reads, TCRdb lists one record per CDR3 protein. The repertoire has around 43,000 distinct CDR3 sequences, 20% to 25% of them found once; the top ten carry around a sixth. Trimming took off 4 bases at V and 2 bases at J, with 14 bases between the two ends. The CDR3 sequence is 15 residues long. From germline, CDR1 is SGDLS and CDR2 YYNGEE. The chain carries TRBV9 and TRBJ2-3, with D unresolved. The specimen was PBMCs, sequenced either directly or after in vitro stimulation (not recorded which). The clonotype originates from a human donor in good health (CMV status not recorded). Some clones in this sample may be carry-over from other donors' samples. The DNA for the CDR3 is TGTGCCAGCAGCCCGGGCAGCATTAACACAGATACGCAGTATTTT. Encoded protein: CASSPGSINTDTQYF.